Presented here are 27 T cell receptor beta chains from one specimen sequenced in a study of T cell responses to AZD1222 COVID-19 vaccine. Profiling relied on immunoSEQ multiplex PCR, and the TCRdb table lists in-frame clones only, not all of them. The top ten hold approximately 3.5% of the sample, which has roughly 120,000 clones, roughly 90% seen once. Sequencing was performed on peripheral blood, taken on day 0 of AZD1222 vaccination. The receptors here all came from an adult in good health.

The chain uses TRBV7-9 and TRBJ1-5; D gene ambiguous. The CDR3 loop spans 13 amino acids. Germline V CDR1 and CDR2: SEHNR, FQNEAQ (reference sequence). V lost 2 bases and J 5 bases, leaving 7 bases between the germline ends. CDR3 DNA: TGTGCCAGCAGCTTATTGGCGGATCAGCCCCAGCATTTT. This gives the protein CASSLLADQPQHF.

The rearrangement uses TRBV7-8 and TRBJ1-2, with D unresolved. V lost 7 bases, J lost 4 bases, and 16 bases lay in between. Germline CDR1 and CDR2: SGHVS and FQNEAQ. This CDR3 region has 14 residues. This chain's CDR3 is CASTPVFSSYGYTF. The CDR3 bases are TGTGCCAGCACCCCAGTTTTTAGCTCCTATGGCTACACCTTC.

The chain joins TRBV6-5 to TRBJ1-1; D is uncertain. Per germline, CDR1 MNHEY and CDR2 SVGAGI. The V and J ends lost 6 bases and 10 bases respectively, with 21 bases between them. This CDR3 contains 14 residues. As DNA, the CDR3 is TGTGCCAGCAGCCCCAACCCTACTTCGGTTCGAGCTTTCTTT. Protein: CASSPNPTSVRAFF.

The rearrangement joins TRBV2 to TRBJ2-5; 9 nucleotides align to TRBD1. After removal of 3 bases from V and 2 bases from J, the junction contained 7 bases not matched to a gene. The germline V gene has CDR1 SNHLY and CDR2 FYNNEI. The CDR3 runs to 16 residues. CDR3 sequence: CASSDRTGVGQETQYF. CDR3 nucleotides: TGTGCCAGCAGTGATCGGACAGGGGTCGGTCAAGAGACCCAGTACTTC.

The chain is built from TRBV11-2 and TRBJ2-2; 7 bases are a match to TRBD2. The trim removed 5 bases at V and 0 bases at J, leaving 9 bases unmatched. The CDR3 is made up of 17 amino acids. CDR1 and CDR2 from the germline V gene are SGHAT and FQNNGV. The CDR3 sequence: CASSPRLAGTNTGELFF. The CDR3 nucleotides are TGTGCCAGCAGCCCCCGGTTAGCGGGTACGAACACCGGGGAGCTGTTTTTT.

The chain uses TRBV19 and TRBJ1-1, with 9 bases that match TRBD1. Germline CDR1 reads LNHDA; CDR2 reads SQIVND (reference sequence). V lost 6 bases, J lost 6 bases, and 11 bases stayed unmatched. The CDR3 consists of 15 residues. In DNA form, the CDR3 reads TGTGCCAGTAGGGCAGACGGGACAGGGCTCTCTGAAGCTTTCTTT. Amino acid sequence: CASRADGTGLSEAFF.

This clone was picked up one time. The chain is built from TRBV24-1 and TRBJ2-5; 9 nucleotides align to TRBD1. Germline CDR1 reads KGHDR; CDR2 reads SFDVKD. V lost 2 bases to trimming and J lost 5 bases; unmatched junction nucleotides: 5. The CDR3 is made up of 15 amino acids. The CDR3, as DNA: TGTGCCACCAGTGATTCCGGGACAGGGAAGGAGACCCAGTACTTC. This translates into CATSDSGTGKETQYF.

The chain recombines TRBV12-5 with TRBJ1-1, with 8 positions matching TRBD1. The junction had 7 bases not matched to a gene; V was cut back by 0 bases and J by 4 bases. CDR1 is LGHNT, CDR2 FRNRAP, per germline. The CDR3 is made up of 16 amino acids. In nucleotides, the CDR3 is TGTGCTAGTGGTTTGGTCCAGGGGGCGCGGGCCACTGAAGCTTTCTTT. As protein: CASGLVQGARATEAFF.

This clone was detected only once. J is TRBJ1-2 and V is TRBV19, with TRBD1 matching 8 bases. The length of the CDR3 is 16 residues. With 4 bases clipped from V and 4 bases from J, the junction kept 11 bases outside the gene matches. Germline lookup yields CDR1 LNHDA and CDR2 SQIVND (reference sequence). The CDR3 nucleotides read TGTGCCAGTAGTACTTTAAACAGGGGGTTCGCCTATGGCTACACCTTC. It is translated as CASSTLNRGFAYGYTF.

V gene TRBV10-3 combines with J gene TRBJ2-4; D is perhaps TRBD1 (6 bases). Germline CDR1 and CDR2: ENHRY and SYGVKD. The V end lost 6 bases, the J end lost 0 bases, and 12 bases lay between the germline ends. The CDR3 loop spans 15 amino acids. The CDR3 DNA reads TGTGCCATCAGCCCAGGACAGTTAGCCAAAAACATTCAGTACTTC. Encoded protein: CAISPGQLAKNIQYF.

The chain couples TRBV5-8 to TRBJ1-2, with D uncertain. The germline V gene has CDR1 SGHTS and CDR2 YDEGEE. The CDR3 extends over 12 amino acids. V lost 4 bases, J lost 3 bases, and 7 bases lay in between. As DNA, the CDR3 is TGTGCCAGCAGCGCTACCTACTATGGCTACACCTTC. The encoded protein is CASSATYYGYTF. Using reference TRBV5-8 and TRBJ1-2 for the parts outside the CDR3, the full variable domain is EAGVTQSPTHLIKTRGQQATLRCSPISGHTSVYWYQQALGLGLQFLLWYDEGEERNRGNFPPRFSGRQFPNYSSELNVNALELEDSALYLCASSATYYGYTFGSGTRLTVV.

The chain couples TRBV18 to TRBJ2-4, with D tentatively TRBD1 (6 bases). The CDR3 contains 14 residues. Germline CDR1 KGHSH, CDR2 LQKENI. V was trimmed by 2 bases and J by 7 bases, leaving 12 bases between them. CDR3 sequence reads: CASSPGRGMNIQYF. In DNA, the CDR3 is TGTGCCAGCTCACCAGGCAGGGGAATGAACATTCAGTACTTC.

This chain joins TRBV5-4 and TRBJ2-3; 7 bases map to TRBD2. The CDR3 is made up of 17 amino acids. Germline V gene sequence: CDR1 SGHNT, CDR2 YYREEE (reference sequence). With V trimmed by 4 bases and J by 0 bases, 11 bases remained unmatched. The CDR3 spells CASSHPWAGVSTDTQYF. In DNA, the CDR3 is TGTGCCAGCAGCCACCCTTGGGCGGGGGTGAGCACAGATACGCAGTATTTT.

This clone was found once. This chain connects TRBV6-5 to TRBJ1-2; unclear D gene. The CDR3 contains 14 residues. The V end was cut by 5 bases, the J end by 2 bases, with 12 bases between. Germline CDR1 is MNHEY and CDR2 is SVGAGI. The chain's CDR3 is CASSPAQRNYGYTF. CDR3 coding DNA: TGTGCCAGCAGTCCCGCCCAGAGAAACTATGGCTACACCTTC.

The chain combines TRBV9 with TRBJ1-1, with a weak D call TRBD1 (5 bases). The ends were cut back, 4 bases at V and 4 bases at J, with 17 bases in the middle. Germline assignment: CDR1 SGDLS and CDR2 YYNGEE. CDR3 length equals 15 residues. DNA of the CDR3: TGTGCCAGCAGCCTCCAACTGGGGGGGGGCACTGAAGCTTTCTTT. Protein product: CASSLQLGGGTEAFF. Supplemented by reference TRBV9 and TRBJ1-1, the full variable domain reads DSGVTQTPKHLITATGQRVTLRCSPRSGDLSVYWYQQSLDQGLQFLIQYYNGEERAKGNILERFSAQQFPDLHSELNLSSLELGDSALYFCASSLQLGGGTEAFFGQGTRLTVV.

This chain links TRBV7-2 with TRBJ1-5; the match to TRBD1 covers 8 bases. V lost 5 bases, J lost 5 bases, and 8 bases stayed unmatched. The CDR3 length is 15 residues. The germline V gene encodes CDR1 SGHTA and CDR2 FQGNSA. CDR3 in amino acids: CASSPRTGPDQPQHF. In DNA, the CDR3 is TGTGCCAGCAGCCCTAGGACAGGGCCCGATCAGCCCCAGCATTTT.

V and J are TRBV19 and TRBJ2-3, with no clear D. V was clipped by 1 base and J by 3 bases, with 5 bases between them. This CDR3 region has 13 residues. Germline CDR1 reads LNHDA; CDR2 reads SQIVND (reference sequence). CDR3 sequence (DNA): TGTGCCAGTAGTATAGGTGGGACAGATACGCAGTATTTT. Encoded protein: CASSIGGTDTQYF.

The V and J genes are TRBV9 and TRBJ2-2; 7 bases align to TRBD2. Germline CDR1 reads SGDLS; CDR2 reads YYNGEE. The CDR3 has 15 residues. Trimming took 3 bases from V and 6 from J; bases not matched to a gene: 8. In nucleotides, the CDR3 is TGTGCCAGCAGCGGCTGGGGAGGGAAAGCCGGGGAGCTGTTTTTT. It yields the protein CASSGWGGKAGELFF. Together with reference TRBV9 and TRBJ2-2, the CDR3 gives the full variable domain: DSGVTQTPKHLITATGQRVTLRCSPRSGDLSVYWYQQSLDQGLQFLIQYYNGEERAKGNILERFSAQQFPDLHSELNLSSLELGDSALYFCASSGWGGKAGELFFGEGSRLTVL.

This clone has just one count. The rearrangement links TRBV6-5 to TRBJ1-2; no definite D call. Deletions cut 8 bases from V and 11 bases from J, with 18 bases between. The CDR3 length is 12 residues. CDR1 is MNHEY, CDR2 SVGAGI, per germline. The CDR3 protein is CASAQGGLGYTF. In DNA, the CDR3 is TGTGCCAGCGCCCAAGGAGGACTTGGTTACACCTTC.

The chain joins TRBV6-2 or TRBV6-3 to TRBJ1-1; TRBD1 aligns across 7 bases. Germline trimming cut 5 bases from V and 6 bases from J; bases unmatched to any gene: 12. The CDR3 has 15 residues. Germline V gives CDR1 MNHEY, CDR2 SVGEGT. CDR3 DNA: TGTGCCAGCAGTCCCCCTTCGACAGGGCGGGCTGAAGCTTTCTTT. Its protein product is CASSPPSTGRAEAFF.

This chain links TRBV5-1 with TRBJ2-2; D is undetermined. Germline CDR1 SGHRS, CDR2 YFSETQ. The ends were cut back, 1 base at V and 2 bases at J, with 6 bases in the middle. This CDR3 contains 14 residues. The CDR3 DNA is TGCGCCAGCAGCTTGAGGGAAAACACCGGGGAGCTGTTTTTT. Protein sequence: CASSLRENTGELFF.

This chain uses TRBV6-5 with TRBJ1-1; tentative D call: TRBD1 (5 bases). The ends were cut back, 5 bases at V and 1 base at J, with 11 bases in the middle. From germline, CDR1 is MNHEY and CDR2 SVGAGI. The CDR3 is 14 residues long. Here the CDR3 DNA reads TGTGCCAGCAGTAGGGGCGGGTGGAACACTGAAGCTTTCTTT. It encodes CASSRGGWNTEAFF.

The chain carries TRBV19 and TRBJ1-5; TRBD1 matches at 11 bases. This CDR3 has 14 amino acids. Germline values: CDR1 LNHDA, CDR2 SQIVND (reference sequence). Trimming at V came to 6 bases and at J to 6 bases, leaving 4 bases not matched to a gene. The CDR3 coding sequence is TGTGCCAGTAGAGGACAGGGGGCAGTTCAGCCCCAGCATTTT. Residues: CASRGQGAVQPQHF.

The chain carries TRBV7-6 and TRBJ1-4; 7 bases fit TRBD1. V lost 5 bases, J lost 10 bases, and 13 bases stayed unmatched. Germline V CDR1 and CDR2: SGHVS, FNYEAQ. CDR3 length: 15 residues. The CDR3 sequence is CASSRSPNQGGKLFF. The DNA for the CDR3 is TGTGCCAGCAGCCGAAGCCCGAACCAGGGGGGAAAACTGTTTTTT.

This chain joins TRBV3-1 (or the pseudogene TRBV3-2) and TRBJ2-7, with D possibly matching TRBD2 (6 bases). Trimming removed 1 base at V and 7 bases at J, with 17 bases between. Germline lookup yields CDR1 LGHDT and CDR2 YNNKEL (reference sequence). The length of the CDR3 is 15 residues. This CDR3 reads CASSQAGSQLREQYF. Written as DNA, the CDR3 is TGTGCCAGCAGCCAAGCCGGGAGCCAGTTGCGGGAGCAGTACTTC.

This clone was seen just once. The chain couples TRBV27 to TRBJ1-5, with TRBD1 matching 7 bases. The V gene end was trimmed by 3 bases and the J gene end by 2 bases; junction bases not matched to a gene: 10. The germline V gene encodes CDR1 MNHEY and CDR2 SMNVEV (reference sequence). This CDR3 is 17 amino acids long. In DNA, the CDR3 is TGTGCCAGCAGTTTCTTACCCACAGGGGAGGGCAATCAGCCCCAGCATTTT. Translated, it gives CASSFLPTGEGNQPQHF.

This chain connects TRBV2 to TRBJ1-1; D may be TRBD1 (5 bases). The CDR3 contains 14 residues. Germline V gene lookup returns CDR1 SNHLY and CDR2 FYNNEI. Trimming took off 6 bases at V and 10 bases at J, with 21 bases between the two ends. CDR3 residues: CASSARPGSQGAFF. The CDR3 nucleotides read TGTGCCAGCAGCGCGCGACCCGGGTCCCAGGGAGCTTTCTTT.